The 14 T cell receptor beta chains below come from one sample, sequenced in a study of cytomegalovirus exposure and HLA in healthy donors (dated by TCRdb to the late 2010s). Libraries were built with the immunoSEQ multiplex PCR assay. For the multiplex PCR, a mixture combining 60 forward primers for TCR Vbeta segments and 13 reverse primers for TCR Jbeta segments was used. TCRdb provides this immuneACCESS table in a form limited to in-frame rearrangements. Some clones are lacking; in checked studies, under half of them reflect an unresolved V gene, and why the rest are absent is not known. A total of some 66,000 clones appear in this sample, around 78% of them only once. The top ten clones comprise 7.5% to 10% of the sample. Sequencing input: PBMCs. The origin of the receptors is a man aged 35 to 55 in good health and CMV-seronegative.

This clone was observed once. The rearrangement joins TRBV6-5 to TRBJ1-5, with TRBD1 as a possible D gene (6 bases). The CDR3 totals 16 residues. Germline V gene data show CDR1 as MNHEY and CDR2 as SVGAGI. V gave up 4 bases and J gave up 2 bases, with 15 bases separating them. The CDR3 is CASSSGGDRRNQPQHF. In nucleotides, the CDR3 is TGTGCCAGCAGTTCAGGAGGAGACAGGCGCAATCAGCCCCAGCATTTT.

The chain carries TRBV11-1 and TRBJ2-2; the match to TRBD1 covers 8 bases. CDR1 SGHAT and CDR2 FQDESV come from the germline V gene (reference sequence). V lost 5 bases, J lost 7 bases, and 9 bases stayed unmatched. This CDR3 region has 15 residues. The CDR3, as DNA: TGTGCCAGCAGCACTCTCGACAGGGGTGACGGGGAGCTGTTTTTT. Its translation: CASSTLDRGDGELFF. The whole variable domain, filled in from reference TRBV11-1 and TRBJ2-2, reads EAEVAQSPRYKITEKSQAVAFWCDPISGHATLYWYRQILGQGPELLVQFQDESVVDDSQLPKDRFSAERLKGVDSTLKIQPAELGDSAMYLCASSTLDRGDGELFFGEGSRLTVL.

V and J are TRBV5-4 and TRBJ1-6; tentatively, D is TRBD1 (5 bases). The CDR3 sequence is 14 residues long. V gave up 4 bases and J gave up 6 bases, with 11 bases separating them. Germline V lookup: CDR1 SGHNT, CDR2 YYREEE (reference sequence). Here the CDR3 DNA reads TGTGCCAGCAGCCAGGACATTTCTAATTCACCCCTCCACTTT. Translated, it gives CASSQDISNSPLHF.

This clone is a singleton in its sample. This rearrangement joins TRBV7-9 to TRBJ2-1; 9 bases fit TRBD1. Trimming removed 6 bases from V and 8 bases from J; junction bases left unmatched: 11. There are 15 residues in the CDR3. Germline-derived CDR1 and CDR2 are SEHNR and FQNEAQ (reference sequence). This CDR3 reads CASSLGTGFTDEQFF. The CDR3 region has the DNA TGTGCCAGCAGTCTCGGGACAGGGTTTACAGATGAGCAGTTCTTC.

The chain recombines TRBV29-1 with TRBJ1-1, with D hard to call. V shed 7 bases and J shed 1 base, with 10 bases lying between them. The germline V gene has CDR1 SQVTM and CDR2 ANQGSEA. This CDR3 comprises 12 residues. DNA of the CDR3: TGCAGCGGACAAACACGGAACACTGAAGCTTTCTTT. It translates to CSGQTRNTEAFF.

The chain links TRBV19 to TRBJ2-1; weak D call: TRBD2 (5 bases). Germline CDR1 reads LNHDA; CDR2 reads SQIVND (reference sequence). This CDR3 is built from 13 residues. V shed 1 base and J shed 7 bases, with 8 bases lying between them. The CDR3 nucleotides are TGTGCCAGTAGTATAGTAGCGAGGAATGAGCAGTTCTTC. As protein: CASSIVARNEQFF.

J is TRBJ2-5 and V is TRBV10-3, with 8 bases that match TRBD2. The DNA end favors TRBJ2-7, so the J call may be wrong. Germline V gene lookup returns CDR1 ENHRY and CDR2 SYGVKD. The CDR3 consists of 14 residues. The CDR3 reads CAISPGGARYEQYF. Here the CDR3 DNA reads TGTGCCATCAGCCCCGGGGGGGCCCGGTACGAGCAGTACTTC.

V is TRBV5-1 and J is TRBJ2-5, with 10 bases lining up with TRBD2. Trimming took 0 bases from V and 1 from J; bases not matched to a gene: 3. Germline V lookup: CDR1 SGHRS, CDR2 YFSETQ. This CDR3 is 16 amino acids long. In DNA form, the CDR3 reads TGCGCCAGCAGCTTGGTAGCTAGCGGGGGCCAAGAGACCCAGTACTTC. This sequence encodes CASSLVASGGQETQYF.

V and J are TRBV25-1 and TRBJ2-3, with no clear D. The CDR3 is 14 amino acids. V was shortened by 4 bases and J by 0 bases, with 8 bases between the two germline ends. The V gene's germline CDR1 is MGHDK and CDR2 SYGVNS. The CDR3 spells CASSGQLSTDTQYF. DNA for the CDR3: TGTGCCAGCAGTGGACAACTTAGCACAGATACGCAGTATTTT.

V gene TRBV27 combines with J gene TRBJ2-7, with unresolved D. CDR1 is MNHEY and CDR2 is SMNVEV in the germline V gene (reference sequence). The CDR3 is made up of 15 amino acids. With 6 bases removed from V and 0 bases from J, the gap between germline ends came to 15 bases. CDR3 protein: CASSPIDTSSYEQYF. The CDR3 DNA sequence: TGTGCCAGCAGCCCCATTGACACCAGCTCCTACGAGCAGTACTTC.

The chain is built from TRBV29-1 and TRBJ2-7; 7 positions agree with TRBD1. CDR3 length equals 19 residues. CDR1 SQVTM and CDR2 ANQGSEA come from the germline V gene. The junction had 19 bases not matched to a gene; V was cut back by 0 bases and J by 2 bases. The CDR3 region has the DNA TGCAGCGTTGAAGAAGTGGATGACAGGGTGAGGTACGGTCCCTACGAGCAGTACTTC. Its protein is CSVEEVDDRVRYGPYEQYF.

This clone was found a few times. J is TRBJ1-3 and V is TRBV29-1, with D uncertain. CDR1 is SQVTM and CDR2 is ANQGSEA in the germline V gene. The ends were cut back, 4 bases at V and 8 bases at J, with 6 bases in the middle. This CDR3 is built from 10 residues. CDR3 in DNA: TGCAGCGTTGTCCTCGACACCATATATTTT. Translating it yields CSVVLDTIYF.

This clone was seen more than once but under ten times. The genes are TRBV27 and TRBJ1-5; D is uncertain. The V gene's germline CDR1 is MNHEY and CDR2 SMNVEV (reference sequence). V was cut by 3 bases and J by 3 bases, with 12 bases left in between. The CDR3 is made up of 15 amino acids. CDR3 sequence reads: CASSFKGDTNQPQHF. The CDR3 nucleotides are TGTGCCAGCAGTTTTAAGGGAGACACCAATCAGCCCCAGCATTTT.

This CDR3 is CASSVSGARSGLFF. Written as DNA, the CDR3 is TGTGCCAGCAGTGTCAGCGGGGCCCGGAGTGGGCTGTTTTTT. The chain uses TRBV25-1 and TRBJ2-2; 7 nucleotides agree with TRBD2. V lost 4 bases and J lost 13; bases outside the gene matches: 12. Per the germline V gene, CDR1 is MGHDK and CDR2 is SYGVNS. The CDR3 spans 14 residues. The complete variable domain, with remaining parts taken from reference TRBV25-1 and TRBJ2-2, reads EADIYQTPRYLVIGTGKKITLECSQTMGHDKMYWYQQDPGMELHLIHYSYGVNSTEKGDLSSESTVSRIRTEHFPLTLESARPSHTSQYLCASSVSGARSGLFFGEGSRLTVL.